Presented here are 24 T cell receptor beta chains from one specimen sequenced in a study of shared clonotypes between healthy human individuals. Here immunoSEQ multiplex PCR was the method, and the copy in TCRdb shows in-frame clones only, minus some. The sample yields about 820,000 clones, 80% to 95% seen once. CD45RO-negative, CCR7-positively selected cells formed the naive CD8 fraction, excluding terminally differentiated effector memory CD45RA+ cells. Sequencing used naive CD8+ T cells sorted from blood. These receptors all come from a man aged 25-45 years in good health.

The chain couples TRBV7-8 to TRBJ2-2, with D maybe TRBD1 (5 bases). CDR1 and CDR2 (germline): SGHVS, FQNEAQ. The CDR3 runs to 16 residues. The V gene lost 5 bases and the J gene lost 2 bases, with 15 bases spanning the gap. CDR3 sequence reads: CASSPQGGFNTGELFF. CDR3 DNA: TGTGCCAGCAGCCCCCAGGGCGGCTTTAACACCGGGGAGCTGTTTTTT.

The V and J genes are TRBV4-1 and TRBJ2-7; D remains unclear. The V gene's germline CDR1 is MGHRA and CDR2 YSYEKL. This CDR3 region has 15 residues. Trimming pared 0 bases from V and 0 bases from J, leaving 9 bases between. The CDR3 here is CASSQEPGSSYEQYF. The CDR3 region has the DNA TGCGCCAGCAGCCAAGAACCGGGTTCCTCCTACGAGCAGTACTTC.

The chain recombines TRBV5-1 with TRBJ2-7; D perhaps matches TRBD2 (7 bases). CDR1 is SGHRS, CDR2 YFSETQ, per germline. This CDR3 comprises 15 residues. V shed 4 bases and J shed 6 bases, with 20 bases lying between them. The CDR3 DNA is TGCGCCAGCAGCACCGGTGGGAGGGACACTCGCGAGCAGTACTTC. Encoded protein: CASSTGGRDTREQYF.

J is TRBJ2-2 and V is TRBV6-1, with D perhaps matching TRBD2 (5 bases). The germline V and J ends were trimmed by 5 bases and 4 bases, with 14 bases remaining between them. Germline-derived CDR1 and CDR2 are MNHNS and SASEGT. This CDR3 is 15 amino acids long. CDR3 nucleotides: TGTGCCAGCAGTCTTAGACGGACTTCCACCGGGGAGCTGTTTTTT. It codes for CASSLRRTSTGELFF.

This clone was found once. The chain combines TRBV4-3 with TRBJ2-7, with 7 bases matching TRBD1. After removal of 3 bases from V and 0 bases from J, the junction contained 2 bases not matched to a gene. The germline V gene has CDR1 LGHNA and CDR2 YSLEER. This CDR3 spans 14 amino acids. The CDR3 DNA sequence: TGCGCCAGCAGCCAGACAGGGTACTCCTACGAGCAGTACTTC. Translated: CASSQTGYSYEQYF.

The chain is built from TRBV7-2 and TRBJ2-1; 8 bases are shared with TRBD2. V lost 6 bases and J lost 4; bases outside the gene matches: 11. The V gene's germline CDR1 is SGHTA and CDR2 FQGNSA. The CDR3 is 16 amino acids. Written as DNA, the CDR3 is TGTGCCAGCAGTCCTGGCGGGACTAGAAGATACAATGAGCAGTTCTTC. Protein product: CASSPGGTRRYNEQFF.

The J gene is TRBJ2-7, the V gene TRBV5-1; TRBD2 matches at 8 bases. Germline V gene data show CDR1 as SGHRS and CDR2 as YFSETQ. The CDR3 loop spans 16 amino acids. Trimming took 0 bases from V and 1 from J; bases not matched to a gene: 6. The CDR3 is CASSLEGLAGSYEQYF. For the CDR3, the DNA is TGCGCCAGCAGCTTGGAAGGTCTAGCGGGTTCCTACGAGCAGTACTTC.

The V gene is TRBV11-1, the J gene TRBJ2-1; 8 bases fit TRBD2. Germline V lookup: CDR1 SGHAT, CDR2 FQDESV (reference sequence). After removal of 1 base from V and 0 bases from J, the junction contained 5 bases not matched to a gene. The CDR3 covers 17 residues. The chain's CDR3 is CASSLVGAGVSYNEQFF. CDR3 in DNA: TGTGCCAGCAGCTTAGTAGGAGCGGGAGTCTCCTACAATGAGCAGTTCTTC.

This clone was seen once. The J gene is TRBJ2-7, the V gene TRBV10-2, with D perhaps TRBD1 (5 bases). V dropped 8 bases and J dropped 3 bases, with 17 bases sitting between them. Germline V gives CDR1 WSHSY, CDR2 SAAADI. The CDR3 totals 14 residues. DNA of the CDR3: TGCGCCAGCGGAAACCCGGACACCTACTACGAGCAGTACTTC. This sequence encodes CASGNPDTYYEQYF.

The chain links TRBV29-1 to TRBJ1-5, with 8 bases aligning to TRBD1. Per the germline V gene, CDR1 is SQVTM and CDR2 is ANQGSEA. The CDR3 is 15 residues long. The V and J ends lost 6 bases and 5 bases, in that order; junction bases with no gene match: 12. CDR3 protein: CSVATGTGSYQPQHF. In DNA form, the CDR3 reads TGCAGCGTAGCTACCGGGACAGGATCCTATCAGCCCCAGCATTTT.

Comment on this clone: Other DNA sequences in the same sample also yield this CDR3. This rearrangement joins TRBV27 to TRBJ2-5; 7 positions agree with TRBD1. Losses at the gene ends were 2 bases for V and 4 bases for J; bases not matched to a gene: 7. The germline gives CDR1 MNHEY, CDR2 SMNVEV (reference sequence). CDR3 length: 15 amino acids. DNA for the CDR3: TGTGCCAGCAGTTTAAGAGACAGGGTCGGAGAGACCCAGTACTTC. This codes for CASSLRDRVGETQYF.

The chain couples TRBV4-1 to TRBJ2-3; tentatively, D is TRBD1 (6 bases). The germline V and J ends were trimmed by 4 bases and 2 bases, with 10 bases remaining between them. Germline V CDR1 and CDR2: MGHRA, YSYEKL. The CDR3 length is 14 residues. CDR3 bases: TGCGCCAGCAGCCCGGACAGCACCACAGATACGCAGTATTTT. Translating gives CASSPDSTTDTQYF.

Points on this clone: The sample has other DNA sequences that encode this CDR3 too. The chain has TRBV11-2 and TRBJ2-5; D is unclear. The germline gives CDR1 SGHAT, CDR2 FQNNGV. V lost 3 bases and J 2 bases, leaving 1 base between the germline ends. CDR3 length: 11 residues. CDR3 DNA sequence: TGTGCCAGCAGCTTGCAAGAGACCCAGTACTTC. Protein sequence: CASSLQETQYF.

The genes are TRBV6-6 and TRBJ2-2; the D gene is possibly TRBD2 (6 bases). Germline lookup yields CDR1 MNHNY and CDR2 SVGAGI (reference sequence). The V and J ends lost 2 bases and 7 bases respectively, with 17 bases between them. CDR3 length: 16 residues. The CDR3 loop is CASSYVEGASGGELFF. CDR3 DNA sequence: TGTGCCAGCAGTTACGTGGAGGGCGCCTCTGGCGGGGAGCTGTTTTTT.

CDR3 sequence: CSVWGLAGDEQFF. CDR3 in DNA: TGCAGCGTGTGGGGACTAGCGGGAGATGAGCAGTTCTTC. The gene calls are TRBV29-1 and TRBJ2-1; TRBD2 agrees at 14 bases. Germline V lookup: CDR1 SQVTM, CDR2 ANQGSEA. CDR3 length: 13 amino acids. Trimming cost V 6 bases and J 8 bases; bases outside gene matches: 3.

The chain is built from TRBV18 and TRBJ2-7; 11 bases are a match to TRBD2. Germline CDR1 and CDR2: KGHSH and LQKENI. J was trimmed by 3 bases and V by 0 bases; bases with no gene match: 7. This CDR3 is 17 amino acids long. CDR3 protein: CASSPPLTSGKSYEQYF. The DNA of the CDR3 is TGTGCCAGCTCACCACCTTTGACTAGCGGGAAGAGCTACGAGCAGTACTTC.

This chain uses TRBV5-6 with TRBJ2-1; a possible D gene is TRBD2 (5 bases). The CDR3 covers 14 residues. Per the germline V gene, CDR1 is SGHDT and CDR2 is YYEEEE. The V end lost 1 base, the J end lost 9 bases, and 14 bases lay between the germline ends. The CDR3 nucleotides are TGTGCCAGCAGCTTGAGGGCAGGCGCGGGTGAGCAGTTCTTC. Residues: CASSLRAGAGEQFF.

The J gene is TRBJ1-1, the V gene TRBV6-6; TRBD1 matches at 7 bases. CDR1 and CDR2 (germline): MNHNY, SVGAGI (reference sequence). With V trimmed by 0 bases and J by 0 bases, 1 base remained unmatched. This CDR3 comprises 15 residues. CDR3 protein: CASSYSTGMNTEAFF. The CDR3 DNA is TGTGCCAGCAGTTACTCGACAGGGATGAACACTGAAGCTTTCTTT.

V is TRBV15 and J is TRBJ1-1; D possibly corresponds to TRBD1 (5 bases). V was clipped by 8 bases and J by 0 bases, with 13 bases between them. The CDR3 runs 14 residues. CDR1 and CDR2 from the germline V gene are LNHNV and YYDKDF (reference sequence). The CDR3 bases are TGTGCCACCGTCGATAGGGGATTGAACACTGAAGCTTTCTTT. Translated, it gives CATVDRGLNTEAFF.

The count of this clone is one. This chain links TRBV18 with TRBJ2-2; a possible D gene is TRBD2 (6 bases). The CDR3 spans 14 residues. The V gene's germline CDR1 is KGHSH and CDR2 LQKENI. Trimming removed 2 bases at V and 4 bases at J, with 8 bases between. CDR3 bases: TGTGCCAGCTCACCAACGGGAGTCACCGGGGAGCTGTTTTTT. Its translation is CASSPTGVTGELFF. Full variable domain (rest looked up from reference TRBV18 and TRBJ2-2): NAGVMQNPRHLVRRRGQEARLRCSPMKGHSHVYWYRQLPEEGLKFMVYLQKENIIDESGMPKERFSAEFPKEGPSILRIQQVVRGDSAAYFCASSPTGVTGELFFGEGSRLTVL.

This chain links TRBV9 with TRBJ2-7, with D possibly matching TRBD1 (5 bases). Germline assignment: CDR1 SGDLS and CDR2 YYNGEE. This CDR3 spans 16 amino acids. Deletions cut 4 bases from V and 0 bases from J, with 17 bases between. CDR3 amino acids: CASSPKVTAHSYEQYF. CDR3 nucleotides: TGTGCCAGCAGCCCTAAAGTGACAGCTCACTCCTACGAGCAGTACTTC. Full variable domain (rest looked up from reference TRBV9 and TRBJ2-7): DSGVTQTPKHLITATGQRVTLRCSPRSGDLSVYWYQQSLDQGLQFLIQYYNGEERAKGNILERFSAQQFPDLHSELNLSSLELGDSALYFCASSPKVTAHSYEQYFGPGTRLTVT.

The chain couples TRBV6-5 to TRBJ2-3; 14 nucleotides match TRBD2. This CDR3 region has 15 residues. Germline CDR1 reads MNHEY; CDR2 reads SVGAGI. V shed 6 bases and J 3 bases; nucleotides not matched to a gene: 2. Here the CDR3 reads CASRRLAGGTDTQYF. The CDR3 nucleotides read TGTGCCAGCAGGCGACTAGCGGGAGGGACAGATACGCAGTATTTT.

The chain couples TRBV10-3 to TRBJ2-3, with 11 bases identical to TRBD1. Germline V gene lookup returns CDR1 ENHRY and CDR2 SYGVKD. J lost 3 bases, V lost 8 bases, and 7 bases had no gene match. This CDR3 is 15 amino acids long. Here the CDR3 DNA reads TGTGCCATCGCGGGGGACAGGGGGAGAACAGATACGCAGTATTTT. It yields the protein CAIAGDRGRTDTQYF.

This rearrangement joins TRBV6-6 to TRBJ2-1, with TRBD2 identical over 14 bases. The CDR3 has 16 residues. V gave up 2 bases and J gave up 7 bases; unmatched junction bases: 4. Germline CDR1 reads MNHNY; CDR2 reads SVGAGI (reference sequence). The CDR3 region has the DNA TGTGCCAGCAGTTACGGACTAGCGGGAGGTTATAATGAGCAGTTCTTC. It encodes CASSYGLAGGYNEQFF.